What follows are 10 T cell receptor beta chains derived from one specimen sequenced in a study of T cell responses to AZD1222 COVID-19 vaccine. This table comes from immunoSEQ multiplex PCR, and its TCRdb copy is limited to in-frame clones, with some not included. Here the sample spans over 130,000 clones, 92% being singletons. The sequenced sample was peripheral blood, obtained 28 days after the second AZD1222 dose. The source of these receptors is an adult who received the AZD1222 COVID-19 vaccine.

The chain joins TRBV30 to TRBJ2-5, with unresolved D. V dropped 4 bases and J dropped 4 bases, with 19 bases sitting between them. The CDR3 runs to 15 residues. Germline assignment: CDR1 GTSNPN and CDR2 SVGIG (reference sequence). CDR3 coding DNA: TGTGCCTGGACTCACCGGTGGGTCTTCGTAGAGACCCAGTACTTC. Translating gives CAWTHRWVFVETQYF.

The J gene is TRBJ1-5, the V gene TRBV19; 8 bases are shared with TRBD1. Germline V CDR1 and CDR2: LNHDA, SQIVND (reference sequence). J lost 6 bases, V lost 10 bases, and 5 bases had no gene match. This CDR3 contains 12 residues. The CDR3 protein is CATRTGLQPQHF. DNA for the CDR3: TGTGCCACTAGGACAGGGCTTCAGCCCCAGCATTTT.

The genes are TRBV5-1 and TRBJ1-1; TRBD1 matches 9 bases. The CDR3 is 15 amino acids. CDR1 and CDR2 from the germline V gene are SGHRS and YFSETQ. The J segment lost 4 bases and the V segment lost 4 bases, leaving 8 bases of the junction unmatched. DNA for the CDR3: TGCGCCAGCAGCCAGCGGACAGGGGAGGGCACTGAAGCTTTCTTT. Translating gives CASSQRTGEGTEAFF.

V and J are TRBV20-1 and TRBJ1-3; no clear D. CDR3 length: 13 amino acids. Looked up from germline, CDR1 is DFQATT and CDR2 is SNEGSKA (reference sequence). Trimming stripped 3 bases from V and 6 bases from J, with 12 bases between. The CDR3 here is CSASLAPPNTIYF. The CDR3 nucleotides are TGCAGTGCTAGTTTGGCACCCCCAAACACCATATATTTT.

The chain recombines TRBV21-1 with TRBJ1-5; the D call in the table, TRBD1, was not verified against the DNA. TRBV21-1 is assigned pseudogene status. This CDR3 spans 19 amino acids. The CDR3 spells CASSKVFGGTGPSNQPQHF. In DNA form, the CDR3 reads TGTGCCAGCAGCAAAGTCTTCGGCGGGACAGGGCCAAGCAATCAGCCCCAGCATTTT.

V gene TRBV20-1 combines with J gene TRBJ2-5, with a tentative D call TRBD2 (5 bases). Germline V gene lookup returns CDR1 DFQATT and CDR2 SNEGSKA (reference sequence). The CDR3 is 15 residues long. V lost 3 bases and J lost 5, with 19 bases in between. In nucleotides, the CDR3 is TGCAGTGCTAGTATGGCCCAGACGGGATCGGAGACCCAGTACTTC. Translating it yields CSASMAQTGSETQYF.

This chain links TRBV3-1 (or the pseudogene TRBV3-2) with TRBJ1-4; 10 bases are a match to TRBD1. This CDR3 spans 15 amino acids. The J segment lost 6 bases and the V segment lost 0 bases, leaving 1 base of the junction unmatched. Germline assignment: CDR1 LGHDT and CDR2 YNNKEL (reference sequence). Here the CDR3 reads CASSQEGQGDEKLFF. CDR3 sequence (DNA): TGTGCCAGCAGCCAAGAAGGACAGGGGGATGAAAAACTGTTTTTT.

The gene calls are TRBV27 and TRBJ2-3; weak D call: TRBD1 (5 bases). The germline V gene has CDR1 MNHEY and CDR2 SMNVEV (reference sequence). V was shortened by 2 bases and J by 2 bases, with 8 bases between the two germline ends. This CDR3 region has 14 residues. CDR3 protein: CASSLQGFTDTQYF. The CDR3 nucleotides are TGTGCCAGCAGTTTACAGGGATTCACAGATACGCAGTATTTT.

The rearrangement links TRBV5-1 to TRBJ2-2; the D gene is possibly TRBD2 (5 bases). The length of the CDR3 is 15 residues. Trimming took 4 bases from V and 6 from J, leaving 16 bases between them. From germline, CDR1 is SGHRS and CDR2 YFSETQ. CDR3 in amino acids: CASSGVLAEAGELFF. CDR3 nucleotides: TGCGCCAGCAGCGGTGTTCTAGCCGAGGCCGGGGAGCTGTTTTTT.

The chain recombines TRBV5-1 with TRBJ1-2; D might be TRBD1 (5 bases). The CDR3 totals 14 residues. Germline CDR1 SGHRS, CDR2 YFSETQ. Deletions cut 4 bases from V and 7 bases from J, with 17 bases between. The CDR3 protein is CASSVQDGGSGYTF. CDR3 in DNA: TGCGCCAGCAGCGTACAGGACGGGGGGTCTGGCTACACCTTC.